This TCR beta chain was recorded in a study of T cells in localized non-small cell lung cancer. Assay used: immunoSEQ multiplex PCR; TCRdb lists only in-frame clones, some missing. The sample has about 12,000 clones, more than 70% seen once. The material sequenced was peripheral blood, taken before any cancer treatment. The sequence was collected from a male donor aged 60 or older with stage I lung adenocarcinoma.

In nucleotides, the CDR3 is TGTGCCAGCTCACCACCGATGGGACAGGGGAAAGATACGCAGTATTTT. Protein sequence: CASSPPMGQGKDTQYF. The rearrangement links TRBV18 to TRBJ2-3; TRBD1 aligns across 10 bases. Germline-derived CDR1 and CDR2 are KGHSH and LQKENI. The CDR3 has 16 amino acids. The junction had 5 bases not matched to a gene; V was cut back by 0 bases and J by 5 bases.